A single T cell receptor beta chain is shown here with its context. Its cognate antigen is unknown. These data are taken from a study of monozygotic twins with cystic fibrosis. V was shortened by 1 base and J by 4 bases, with 10 bases between the two germline ends. This CDR3 is built from 14 residues. CDR1 MGHRA and CDR2 YSYEKL come from the germline V gene. Only in-frame clones appear in the TCRdb table, and some are missing; sequencing was by immunoSEQ multiplex PCR. This sample has 35,000 or so clones, with approximately 80% found just once. The study's findings and limits: Unrelated CF individuals shared fewer identical clonotypes than monozygotic CF twins. The repertoire was suggested to be naive-dominated, clonality median around 0.01.

The sequence derives from a girl aged 2-10 years with cystic fibrosis. Material for sequencing was blood. This chain joins TRBV4-1 and TRBJ1-2; a possible D gene is TRBD1 (5 bases). CDR3 amino acids: CASSQGAGIYGYTF. The CDR3 DNA reads TGCGCCAGCAGCCAAGGGGCAGGGATCTATGGCTACACCTTC.